This section outlines one TCR beta chain sequence together with its context. Its target is unknown. Unique molecular identifiers were present in the TCR beta cDNA libraries. Using its own MiXCR run on the PCR reads, TCRdb lists one record per CDR3 protein. The sample yields 700,000 to 900,000 distinct CDR3 sequences, roughly 46% seen once. This CDR3 comprises 16 residues. Germline V gives CDR1 MDHEN, CDR2 SYDVKM. Trimming at V came to 2 bases and at J to 2 bases, leaving 3 bases not matched to a gene. These data originate in a study of post-analysis software for immune sequencing data. Whole-study context: Included courses were relapsing-remitting and secondary progressive multiple sclerosis; progressive-relapsing multiple sclerosis was also included.

Whole-study results and caveats: Among about 5 TRBV segments more frequent in patients than controls were TRBV5-6, TRBV5-1 and TRBV20-1. Strong same-batch co-clustering of samples appeared with F measure clustering. Normalized Chao1 diversity was significantly lower in multiple sclerosis patients than in controls.

Material: blood. The chain couples TRBV28 to TRBJ2-6, with 7 bases fitting TRBD2. The origin of this receptor is a girl aged 5 to 17 with multiple sclerosis. The CDR3 here is CASSLTGRAGANVLTF. CDR3 DNA sequence: TGTGCCAGCAGTTTAACGGGGAGGGCTGGGGCCAACGTCCTGACTTTC. Full variable domain (rest looked up from reference TRBV28 and TRBJ2-6): DVKVTQSSRYLVKRTGEKVFLECVQDMDHENMFWYRQDPGLGLRLIYFSYDVKMKEKGDIPEGYSVSREKKERFSLILESASTNQTSMYLCASSLTGRAGANVLTFGAGSRLTVL.